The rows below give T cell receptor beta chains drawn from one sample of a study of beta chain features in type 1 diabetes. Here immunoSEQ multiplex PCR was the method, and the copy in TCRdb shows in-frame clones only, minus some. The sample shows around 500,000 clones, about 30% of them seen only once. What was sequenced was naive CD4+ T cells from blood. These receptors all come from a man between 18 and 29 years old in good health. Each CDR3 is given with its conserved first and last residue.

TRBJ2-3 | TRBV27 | CASSLIDGGTDTQYF
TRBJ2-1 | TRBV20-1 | CSVSYNEQFF
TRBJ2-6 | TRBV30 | CAWSVFRVSSGANVLTF
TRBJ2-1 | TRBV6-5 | CASSQLSGRAQLFF
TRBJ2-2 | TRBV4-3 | CASSQAGPPGNTGELFF
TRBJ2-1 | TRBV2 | CASRITDSKQFF
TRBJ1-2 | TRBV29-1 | CSAGTGPNYGYTF
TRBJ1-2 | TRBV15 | CATGNTRDGYTF
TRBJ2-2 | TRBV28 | CASSQGFTGELFF
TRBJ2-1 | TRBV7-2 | CASSSRYNEQFF
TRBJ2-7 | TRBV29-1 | CSVGVLGEQYF
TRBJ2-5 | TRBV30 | CAYSRVQVAQYF
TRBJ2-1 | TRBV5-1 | CASSLAGQRYNEQFF
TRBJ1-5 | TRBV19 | CASSIVAEMGQPQHF
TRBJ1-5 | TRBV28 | CASTLGFNQPQHF